Below, 10 T cell receptor delta chains from the same sample are listed, as sequenced in a study of gamma-delta T cells after stem cell transplantation. TCRdb used CATT to re-call clones from the RT-PCR reads. The table includes over 2,500 delta-chain clones, approximately 2.9% detected once. The sequenced material came from gamma-delta T cells. These receptors were taken from a human donor. It is not recorded whose cells these are; they may come from a transplant donor.

Concerning this clone: The protein recorded in TCRdb matches a much larger clone and deviates from this DNA's translation at residue 8, suggesting a read error; the protein here is obtained by translating the DNA. The rearrangement links TRDV2 to TRDJ1; 10 positions match TRDD3. With 4 bases clipped from V and 0 bases from J, the junction kept 7 bases outside the gene matches. The CDR3 loop spans 16 amino acids. The germline CDR1 and CDR2 sequences are GEAIGNYY and EKD. The CDR3 region is CACDLLGDQYTDKLIF. The CDR3 nucleotides are TGTGCCTGTGATTTACTGGGGGATCAGTACACCGATAAACTCATCTTT.

This clone has at least ten counts. Given a far larger clone just one base away, this is likely a sequencing read error. This specimen includes other DNA sequences encoding the same CDR3. The CDR3, as DNA: TGTGCCTGCGATTTACTGGGGGCTCAGTACACCGATAAACTCATCTTT. As protein: CACDLLGAQYTDKLIF. The chain couples TRDV2 to TRDJ1; 8 bases align to TRDD3. V gave up 7 bases and J gave up 0 bases; unmatched junction bases: 12. Per germline, CDR1 GEAIGNYY and CDR2 EKD. There are 16 residues in the CDR3.

Details on this clone: A far larger clone lies a single base away; this is likely a read error. This chain uses TRDV2 with TRDJ1; D possibly corresponds to TRDD3 (6 bases). The germline V and J ends were trimmed by 2 bases and 7 bases, with 16 bases remaining between them. The CDR3 covers 14 residues. Looked up from germline, CDR1 is GEAIGNYY and CDR2 is EKD. CDR3 residues: CACDILGGAGKLIF. CDR3 sequence (DNA): TGTGCCTGTGACATCTTGGGGGGCGCCGGTAAACTCATCTTT.

This clone is termed hyperexpanded. Distinct nucleotide sequences in the sample also encode this CDR3. This chain uses TRDV2 with TRDJ1; 13 nucleotides match TRDD3. The CDR3 is made up of 15 amino acids. With 0 bases clipped from V and 9 bases from J, the junction kept 6 bases outside the gene matches. The germline V gene has CDR1 GEAIGNYY and CDR2 EKD. The CDR3 region has the DNA TGTGCCTGTGACACCGTGGGGACTGGGGGATACGAACTCATCTTT. Its translation is CACDTVGTGGYELIF.

Only a few counts were recorded for this clone. The protein held in TCRdb is that of a much larger clone and does not match this DNA's translation at residue 6, likely because of a read error; the protein shown is translated from the DNA. The rearrangement links TRDV2 to TRDJ3; 10 nucleotides match TRDD3. V was pared by 0 bases and J by 1 base, with 8 bases of the junction left unmatched. From germline, CDR1 is GEAIGNYY and CDR2 EKD. The CDR3 sequence is 20 residues long. The CDR3 coding sequence is TGTGCCTGTGACACCATTTGGGGGATACCCAATTCCTGGGACACCCGACAGATGTTTTTC. It is translated as CACDTIWGIPNSWDTRQMFF.

This clone is medium-sized. This same CDR3 is encoded by further DNA sequences in the sample. V gene TRDV2 combines with J gene TRDJ1, with a possible D match to TRDD3 (6 bases). The CDR3 is 19 residues long. Germline values: CDR1 GEAIGNYY, CDR2 EKD. Between the trimmed V and J ends, which lost 0 bases and 0 bases, there was a span of 22 bases. The chain's CDR3 is CACDTVEAGGTGYTDKLIF. The CDR3 DNA reads TGTGCCTGTGACACCGTGGAGGCCGGGGGAACGGGTTACACCGATAAACTCATCTTT.

This clone rates as large. At the DNA level, this CDR3 is encoded by other sequences in the same sample as well. This chain links TRDV2 with TRDJ1; TRDD3 aligns across 9 bases. J lost 0 bases, V lost 3 bases, and 7 bases had no gene match. There are 16 residues in the CDR3. Germline CDR1 is GEAIGNYY and CDR2 is EKD. The CDR3 region has the DNA TGTGCCTGTGACCCCCTACTGGGGGAAAACACCGATAAACTCATCTTT. It translates to CACDPLLGENTDKLIF.

By share of the sample, this clone is medium-sized. This sample includes further DNA sequences coding for the same CDR3. The V call is TRDV2, the J call TRDJ1, with D uncertain. The CDR3 runs 15 residues. Germline loops: CDR1 GEAIGNYY, CDR2 EKD. V lost 0 bases, J lost 4 bases, and 14 bases lay in between. CDR3 in DNA: TGTGCCTGTGACACCGTAGTGATGAGCGGCGATAAACTCATCTTT. The encoded protein is CACDTVVMSGDKLIF.

This clone is termed medium-sized. Other DNA sequences of this sample code for an identical CDR3. This chain connects TRDV2 to TRDJ1; 9 nucleotides align to TRDD3. The germline CDR1 and CDR2 sequences are GEAIGNYY and EKD. This CDR3 has 16 amino acids. The V segment lost 1 base and the J segment 1 base; nucleotides outside the gene matches: 6. The CDR3 reads CACDTLLGDPTDKLIF. DNA for the CDR3: TGTGCCTGTGACACTTTACTGGGGGACCCCACCGATAAACTCATCTTT.

This clone is judged medium-sized (0.01 to 0.1%). Additional DNA sequences in this sample encode the identical CDR3. The V and J genes are TRDV2 and TRDJ1; D remains unclear. CDR3 size: 18 residues. Germline-derived CDR1 and CDR2 are GEAIGNYY and EKD. V gave up 2 bases and J gave up 0 bases, with 21 bases separating them. CDR3: CACDSLSLGEPYTDKLIF. The DNA of the CDR3 is TGTGCCTGTGACAGTCTTAGTCTCGGAGAACCGTACACCGATAAACTCATCTTT.